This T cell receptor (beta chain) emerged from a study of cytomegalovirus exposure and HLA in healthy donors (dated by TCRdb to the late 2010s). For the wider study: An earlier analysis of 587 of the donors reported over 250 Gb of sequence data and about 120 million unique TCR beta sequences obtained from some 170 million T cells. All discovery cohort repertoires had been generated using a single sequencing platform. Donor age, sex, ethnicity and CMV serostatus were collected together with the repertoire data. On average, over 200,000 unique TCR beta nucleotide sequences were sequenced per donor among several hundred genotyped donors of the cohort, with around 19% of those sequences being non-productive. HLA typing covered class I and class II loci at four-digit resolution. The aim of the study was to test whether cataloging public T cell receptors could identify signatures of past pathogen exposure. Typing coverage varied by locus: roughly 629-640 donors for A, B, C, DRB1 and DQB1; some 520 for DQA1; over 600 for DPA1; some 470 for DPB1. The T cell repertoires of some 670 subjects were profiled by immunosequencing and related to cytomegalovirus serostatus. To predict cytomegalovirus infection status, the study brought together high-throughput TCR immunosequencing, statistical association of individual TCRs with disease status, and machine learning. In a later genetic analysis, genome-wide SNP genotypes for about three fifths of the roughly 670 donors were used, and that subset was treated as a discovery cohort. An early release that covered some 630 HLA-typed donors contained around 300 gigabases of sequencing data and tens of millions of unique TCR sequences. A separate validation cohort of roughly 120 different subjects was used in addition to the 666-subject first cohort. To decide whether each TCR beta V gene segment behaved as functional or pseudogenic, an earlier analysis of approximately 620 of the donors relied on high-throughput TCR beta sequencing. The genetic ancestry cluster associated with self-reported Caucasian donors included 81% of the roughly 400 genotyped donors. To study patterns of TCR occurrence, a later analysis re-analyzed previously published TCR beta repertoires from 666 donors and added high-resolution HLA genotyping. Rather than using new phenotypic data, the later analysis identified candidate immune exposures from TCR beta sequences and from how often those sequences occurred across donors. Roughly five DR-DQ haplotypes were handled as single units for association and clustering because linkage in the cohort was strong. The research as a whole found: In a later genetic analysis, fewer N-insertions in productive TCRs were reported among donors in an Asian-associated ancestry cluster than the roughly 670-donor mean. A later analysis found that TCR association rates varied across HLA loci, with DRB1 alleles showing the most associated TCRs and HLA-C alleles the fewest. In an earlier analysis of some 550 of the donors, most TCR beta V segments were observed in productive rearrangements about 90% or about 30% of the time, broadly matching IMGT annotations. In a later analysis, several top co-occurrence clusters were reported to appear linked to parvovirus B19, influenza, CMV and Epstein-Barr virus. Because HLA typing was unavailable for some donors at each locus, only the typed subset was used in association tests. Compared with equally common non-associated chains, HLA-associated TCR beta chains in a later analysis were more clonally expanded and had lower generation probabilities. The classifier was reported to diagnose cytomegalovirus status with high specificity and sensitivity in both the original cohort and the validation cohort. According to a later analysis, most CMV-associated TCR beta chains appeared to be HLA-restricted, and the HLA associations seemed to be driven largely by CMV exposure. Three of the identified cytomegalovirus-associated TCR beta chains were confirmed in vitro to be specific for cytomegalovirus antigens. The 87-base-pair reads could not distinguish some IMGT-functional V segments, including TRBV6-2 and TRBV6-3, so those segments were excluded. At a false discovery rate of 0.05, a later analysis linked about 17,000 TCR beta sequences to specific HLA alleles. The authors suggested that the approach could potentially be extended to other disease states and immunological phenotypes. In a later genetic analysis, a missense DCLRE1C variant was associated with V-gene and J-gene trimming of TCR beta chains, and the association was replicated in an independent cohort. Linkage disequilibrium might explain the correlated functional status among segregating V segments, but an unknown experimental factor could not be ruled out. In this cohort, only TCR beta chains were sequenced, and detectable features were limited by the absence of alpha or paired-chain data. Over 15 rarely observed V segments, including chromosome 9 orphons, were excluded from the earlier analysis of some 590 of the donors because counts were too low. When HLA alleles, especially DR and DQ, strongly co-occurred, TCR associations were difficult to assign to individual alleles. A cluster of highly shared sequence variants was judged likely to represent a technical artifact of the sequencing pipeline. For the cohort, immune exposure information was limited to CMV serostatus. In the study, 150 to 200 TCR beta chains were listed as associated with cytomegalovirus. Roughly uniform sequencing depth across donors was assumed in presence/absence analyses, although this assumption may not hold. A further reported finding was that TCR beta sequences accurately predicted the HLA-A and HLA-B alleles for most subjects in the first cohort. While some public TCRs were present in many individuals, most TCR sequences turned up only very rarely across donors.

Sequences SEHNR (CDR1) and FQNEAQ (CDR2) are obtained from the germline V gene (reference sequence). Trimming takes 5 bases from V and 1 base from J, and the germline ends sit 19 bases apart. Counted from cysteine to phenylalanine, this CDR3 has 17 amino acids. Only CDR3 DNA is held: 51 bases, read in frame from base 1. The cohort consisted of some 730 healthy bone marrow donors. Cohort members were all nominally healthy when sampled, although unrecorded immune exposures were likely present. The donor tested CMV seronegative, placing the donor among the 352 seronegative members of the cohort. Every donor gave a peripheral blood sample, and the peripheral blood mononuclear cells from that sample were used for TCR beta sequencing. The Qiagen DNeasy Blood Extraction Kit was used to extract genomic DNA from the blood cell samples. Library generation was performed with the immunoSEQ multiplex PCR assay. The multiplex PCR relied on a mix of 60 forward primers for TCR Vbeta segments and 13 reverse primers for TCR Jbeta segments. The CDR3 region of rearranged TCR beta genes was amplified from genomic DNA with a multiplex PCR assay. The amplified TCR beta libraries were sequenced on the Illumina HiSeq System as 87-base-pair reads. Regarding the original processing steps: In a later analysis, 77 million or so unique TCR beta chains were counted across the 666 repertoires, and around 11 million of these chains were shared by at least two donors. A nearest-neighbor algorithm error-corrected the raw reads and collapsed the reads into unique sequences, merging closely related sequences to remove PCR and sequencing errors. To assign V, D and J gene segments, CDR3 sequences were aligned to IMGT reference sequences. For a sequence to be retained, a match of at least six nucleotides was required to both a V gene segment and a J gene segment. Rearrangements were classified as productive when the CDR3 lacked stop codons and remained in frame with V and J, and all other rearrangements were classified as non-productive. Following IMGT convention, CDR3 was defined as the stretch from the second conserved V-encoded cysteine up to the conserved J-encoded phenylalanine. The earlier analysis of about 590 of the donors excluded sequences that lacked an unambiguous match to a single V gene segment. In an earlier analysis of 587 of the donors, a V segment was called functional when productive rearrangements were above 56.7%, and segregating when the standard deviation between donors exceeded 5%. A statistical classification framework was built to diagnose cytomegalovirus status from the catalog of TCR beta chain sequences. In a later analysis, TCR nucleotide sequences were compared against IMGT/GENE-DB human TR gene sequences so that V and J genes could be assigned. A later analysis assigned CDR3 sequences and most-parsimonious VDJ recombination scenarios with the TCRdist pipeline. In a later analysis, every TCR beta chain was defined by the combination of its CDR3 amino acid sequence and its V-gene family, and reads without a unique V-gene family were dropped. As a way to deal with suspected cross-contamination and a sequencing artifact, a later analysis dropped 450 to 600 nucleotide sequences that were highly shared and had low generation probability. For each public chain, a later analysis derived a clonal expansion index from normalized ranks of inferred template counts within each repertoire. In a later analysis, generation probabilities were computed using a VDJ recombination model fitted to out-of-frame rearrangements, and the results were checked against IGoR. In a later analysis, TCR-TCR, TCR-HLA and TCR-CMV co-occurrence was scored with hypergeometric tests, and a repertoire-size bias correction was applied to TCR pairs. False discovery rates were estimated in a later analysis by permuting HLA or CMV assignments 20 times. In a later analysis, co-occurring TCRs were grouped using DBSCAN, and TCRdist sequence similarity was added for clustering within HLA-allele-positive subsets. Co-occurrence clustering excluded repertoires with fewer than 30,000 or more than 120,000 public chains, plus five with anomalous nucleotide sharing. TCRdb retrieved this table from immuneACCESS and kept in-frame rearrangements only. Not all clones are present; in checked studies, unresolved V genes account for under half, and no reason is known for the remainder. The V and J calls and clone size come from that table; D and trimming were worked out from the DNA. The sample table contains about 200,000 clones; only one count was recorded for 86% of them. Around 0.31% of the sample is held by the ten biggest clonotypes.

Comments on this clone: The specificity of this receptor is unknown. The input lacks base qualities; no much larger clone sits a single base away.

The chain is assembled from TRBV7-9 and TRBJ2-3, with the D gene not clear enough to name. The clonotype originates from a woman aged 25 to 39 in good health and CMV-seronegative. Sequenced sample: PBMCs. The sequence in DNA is TGTGCCAGCAGCCTAACCGCGTACGTCTCTGGCACAGATACGCAGTATTTT. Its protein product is CASSLTAYVSGTDTQYF.